This T cell receptor (beta chain) was sequenced during a study of blood T cell repertoires in COVID-19. Study details: T cells, B-cell-depleted T cells, or PBMCs provided the cDNA or gDNA that served as material.

Study members were between roughly 18 and 100 years old and lived in some 22 US regions. Donors of Cohort 3 who recovered were those that had two negative PCRs, clearance, or symptom resolution. V shed 6 bases, J shed 11 bases, and the junction held 4 bases outside the gene matches. Germline loops: CDR1 MDHEN, CDR2 SYDVKM. The CDR3 runs to 11 residues. Assay used: immunoSEQ multiplex PCR; TCRdb lists only in-frame clones, some missing. The profile shows fewer than 400,000 clones, 85% to 90% of them singletons. The clonotype originates from a man aged 25-45 years who had recovered from COVID-19. What was sequenced was PBMCs or T cells enriched from blood (not recorded which). The rearrangement uses TRBV28 and TRBJ1-1; 9 nucleotides agree with TRBD1. The CDR3 loop is CASSAGTGAFF. In DNA, the CDR3 is TGTGCCAGCAGCGCCGGGACAGGGGCTTTCTTT.